The source of this T cell receptor beta chain is a study of cytomegalovirus exposure and HLA in healthy donors. Study-wide context: Around 80 million unique TCRs from HLA-typed donors were held in an early data release. Study-wide results and limits: Associated with cytomegalovirus, according to the listing, were 150 to 200 TCR beta chains. A later analysis reported that several of the most significant clusters appeared to be linked to common viral pathogens, among them Epstein-Barr virus. A further, later analysis showed that HLA-associated TCR beta chains (compared with equally common others) were more clonally expanded.

A remark on this clone: The antigen remains undetermined.

Primers for the PCR totalled 60 Vbeta and 13 Jbeta. TCRdb's copy holds only in-frame clones and misses some; the assay was immunoSEQ multiplex PCR. The sample lists about 78,000 clones, 65% to 80% occurring once. CDR1 and CDR2 (germline): SGHRS, YFSETQ. The germline V and J ends were trimmed by 5 bases and 8 bases, with 16 bases remaining between them. The length of the CDR3 is 14 residues. This sequence was found in a woman aged 40-49 years in good health and CMV-seropositive. Input material: PBMCs. The chain uses TRBV5-1 and TRBJ1-4, with a weak D call TRBD1 (6 bases). The CDR3 DNA reads as TGCGCCAGCAGTCTGGACAGCCGTGGAGAAAAACTGTTTTTT. This gives the protein CASSLDSRGEKLFF.